One TCR beta chain is described in this entry. Its antigen is unidentified. Study observations and caveats: Tumor memory CD4+ T cell TCR gene usage was found to cluster with blood and lymph node memory CD4+ cells and with lymph node naive CD4+ cells. Greatest tumor Treg TCR overlap was with tumor naive CD4+ cells.

Full-length variable regions came from constant-region reverse primers plus semi-nested Nested Universal Primer A PCR. Via MiXCR, TCRdb re-called the 5' RACE reads, giving one row per CDR3 protein. The repertoire holds roughly 56,000 distinct CDR3 sequences, roughly 30% seen once, with 2% to 2.5% in the top ten. The sequencing input was tumor-infiltrating naive CD4+ T cells sorted from the breast tumor. This sample's subset: naive CD4+ T cells, CD4+CD45RA+CD25-. This sequence originates from a female donor with breast cancer.

DNA of the CDR3: TGTGCCAGCAGCCCGGCACTAGCGGGAGGGCCCCGTTACGAGCAGTACTTC. This encodes CASSPALAGGPRYEQYF. This chain links TRBV7-9 with TRBJ2-7, with 13 positions matching TRBD2. The V segment lost 5 bases and the J segment 4 bases; nucleotides outside the gene matches: 11. CDR1 is SEHNR, CDR2 FQNEAQ, per germline (reference sequence). The CDR3 runs 17 residues.